Given below is one T cell receptor beta chain in context. The antigen is unknown. A read error is possible here, since a much larger clone lies one base away. The source of the sample is a study of Graves' ophthalmopathy and Graves' hyperthyroidism. CDR3 regions of TCR beta were amplified from RNA transcripts. The library came from an HTBI-primed first-round RT-PCR and a second-round multiplex PCR. TCRdb reprocessed the multiplex PCR reads via MiXCR and lists one record per CDR3 protein. The table shows roughly 500,000 distinct CDR3 sequences, with 14% occurring only once. Study-wide results and caveats: The model reached 70.59% sensitivity and around 74% specificity for predicting ophthalmopathy progression.

From germline, CDR1 is KGHSH and CDR2 LQKENI. With 2 bases removed from V and 4 bases from J, the gap between germline ends came to 17 bases. CDR3 length: 16 residues. The rearrangement links TRBV18 to TRBJ1-1; the D gene is possibly TRBD1 (5 bases). Sample: blood. The receptor's source is a woman in her thirties with Graves' ophthalmopathy. DNA for the CDR3: TGTGCCAGCTCACCAAATCAGGACATGTCCGGCACTGAAGCTTTCTTT. Translation gives CASSPNQDMSGTEAFF.